This T cell receptor (beta chain) was identified in a study of blood T cell repertoires in COVID-19. Study details: Italy, Spain and the United States were the sources of the convalescent and acute COVID-19 samples.

The germline gives CDR1 SGDLS, CDR2 YYNGEE. The ends lost 7 bases at V and 2 bases at J; junction bases unmatched: 12. CDR3 length equals 18 residues. In the authors' workflow: Reference gene primers were amplified, and this amplification served to estimate nucleated cell counts. The table came from immunoSEQ multiplex PCR; TCRdb's copy has only in-frame clones and leaves some out. D and trimming come from the DNA, and the V and J calls and clone size come from that table. The sample lists about 130,000 clones, about four fifths occurring once. This sequence originates from a woman aged 25 to 39 who had recovered from COVID-19. Sequenced input: peripheral blood. The J gene is TRBJ2-3, the V gene TRBV9; 14 bases are a match to TRBD2. The CDR3 nucleotides read TGTGCCAGCTCTATAGGACTAGCGGGGGGCAGTAACACAGATACGCAGTATTTT. It translates to CASSIGLAGGSNTDTQYF.